Shown below are 6 T cell receptor beta chains from a single sample sequenced in a study of CD8 T cells in ankylosing spondylitis. TCRdb fed the 5' RACE reads into MiXCR, producing one record per CDR3 protein. The profile covers 180,000 or so distinct CDR3 sequences, with about 9.9% appearing a single time and about 29% taken by the ten largest. Sequenced: blood, either unsorted or a sorted T cell fraction (not recorded which). These receptors all stem from a male donor with ankylosing spondylitis or in good health (not recorded which).

This clonotype was picked up many times. The J gene is TRBJ2-2, the V gene TRBV3-1, with TRBD1 matching over 8 bases. The germline CDR1 and CDR2 sequences are LGHDT and YNNKEL (reference sequence). Unmatched junction bases numbered 6, after V lost 3 bases and J lost 6 bases. This CDR3 has 15 residues. CDR3: CASSQGPTGAGELFF. In nucleotides, the CDR3 is TGTGCCAGCAGCCAGGGCCCGACAGGGGCCGGGGAGCTGTTTTTT.

The rearrangement joins TRBV10-2 to TRBJ2-5; D not certain. This CDR3 has 13 amino acids. The V end lost 2 bases, the J end lost 4 bases, and 8 bases lay between the germline ends. Germline V gives CDR1 WSHSY, CDR2 SAAADI. CDR3 sequence: CASSENSGETQYF. The CDR3 DNA follows: TGCGCCAGCAGTGAGAATTCGGGAGAGACCCAGTACTTC.

This clonotype has just a few counts. This rearrangement joins TRBV5-1 to TRBJ2-3; D perhaps matches TRBD2 (5 bases). V was clipped by 1 base and J by 2 bases, with 5 bases between them. CDR3 length equals 13 residues. In germline, CDR1 is SGHRS, CDR2 YFSETQ. The CDR3 bases are TGCGCCAGCAGCTTGCGGGACACAGATACGCAGTATTTT. Residues: CASSLRDTDTQYF.

This clonotype showed up just a few times. The chain links TRBV7-2 to TRBJ2-1; 11 positions match TRBD2. Germline lookup yields CDR1 SGHTA and CDR2 FQGNSA. V lost 3 bases to trimming and J lost 3 bases; unmatched junction nucleotides: 7. The CDR3 loop spans 17 amino acids. The CDR3 sequence is CASSFLGLADLYNEQFF. The DNA for the CDR3 is TGTGCCAGCAGCTTTTTGGGACTAGCGGACCTCTACAATGAGCAGTTCTTC.

With regard to this clonotype: Just one base apart from a much larger clone, this may be a read error. V usage is TRBV20-1 and J usage is TRBJ1-2; TRBD1 is a possible D gene (6 bases). Germline V lookup: CDR1 DFQATT, CDR2 SNEGSKA (reference sequence). This CDR3 is 13 amino acids long. CDR3 in amino acids: CSATPGALDGYAF. CDR3 DNA sequence: TGCAGTGCTACACCGGGGGCACTTGATGGCTACGCCTTC.

This clonotype was detected many times. V gene TRBV6-5 combines with J gene TRBJ1-3, with no clear D. Germline V gives CDR1 MNHEY, CDR2 SVGAGI. The germline V and J ends were trimmed by 2 bases and 0 bases, with 8 bases remaining between them. The CDR3 is 15 amino acids. CDR3 DNA sequence: TGTGCCAGCAGTTACGAGGGAATCTCTGGAAACACCATATATTTT. Translating gives CASSYEGISGNTIYF.